This T cell receptor beta chain was sequenced in a study of STAT5B mutations in CD4+ large granular lymphocyte leukemia. The CDR3 is 15 amino acids. Germline lookup yields CDR1 SSHAT and CDR2 FNYEAQ (reference sequence). Note on this clone: At one of its ends the junction is not consistent with the germline gene, which may arise from a read error. Other DNA sequences in this specimen translate into the identical CDR3.

Data came from immunoSEQ multiplex PCR; TCRdb stores just in-frame clones and leaves some out. Among tens of thousands of clones, around 81% were seen once, and the ten largest hold around 3.5%. The genes are TRBV7-7 and TRBJ2-3, with 7 positions matching TRBD2. This clonotype was sampled from a human donor in good health. The source material was CD4+ T cells from blood buffy coats. The CDR3 DNA reads as TGTGCTAGCAGCTTAGGCCTAGCGGGCACAGATACGCAGTATTTT. Protein: CASSLGLAGTDTQYF.